This TCR beta chain was captured by sequencing in a study of cytomegalovirus exposure and HLA in healthy donors. Study-level points and caveats: Testing in vitro showed a few CMV-associated chains specific for CMV antigens. High sensitivity and specificity were reportedly achieved when the classifier diagnosed cytomegalovirus status. An analysis that was carried out later associated 16,951 TCR beta sequences with HLA alleles at 0.05 false discovery rate.

PCR was performed using 60 Vbeta and 13 Jbeta primers. This table comes from immunoSEQ multiplex PCR, and its TCRdb copy is limited to in-frame clones, with some not included. The table records over 150,000 clones, 77% of them present only once. Participants comprised healthy donors of bone marrow. Remarks on this clone: What it binds is unknown.

The CDR3 contains 15 residues. Losses at the gene ends were 4 bases for V and 2 bases for J; bases not matched to a gene: 4. Per germline, CDR1 LNHDA and CDR2 SQIVND (reference sequence). Material for sequencing was PBMCs. The source is a woman in her thirties or forties in good health and CMV-seropositive. The rearrangement links TRBV19 to TRBJ2-3, with 9 bases aligning to TRBD2. The CDR3 region is CASSTKRGDTDTQYF. The CDR3, as DNA: TGTGCCAGTAGTACTAAGCGGGGGGACACAGATACGCAGTATTTT.